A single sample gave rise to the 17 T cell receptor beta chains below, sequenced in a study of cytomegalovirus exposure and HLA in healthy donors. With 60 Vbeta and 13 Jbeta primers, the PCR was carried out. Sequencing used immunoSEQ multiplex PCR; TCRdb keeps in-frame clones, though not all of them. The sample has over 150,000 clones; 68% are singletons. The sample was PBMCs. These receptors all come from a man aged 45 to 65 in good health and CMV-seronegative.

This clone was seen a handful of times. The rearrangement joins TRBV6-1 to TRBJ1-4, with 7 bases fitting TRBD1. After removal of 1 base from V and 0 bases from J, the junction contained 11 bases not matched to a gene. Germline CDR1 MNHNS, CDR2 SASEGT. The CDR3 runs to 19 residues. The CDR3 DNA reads TGTGCCAGCAGTGAAGTTCTTACGGGACAGCTCGCAACTAATGAAAAACTGTTTTTT. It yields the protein CASSEVLTGQLATNEKLFF.

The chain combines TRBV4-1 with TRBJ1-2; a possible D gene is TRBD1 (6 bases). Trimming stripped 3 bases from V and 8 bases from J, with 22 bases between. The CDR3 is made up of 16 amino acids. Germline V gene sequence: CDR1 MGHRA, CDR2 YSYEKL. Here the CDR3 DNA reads TGCGCCAGCAGCCAGTCGACCGCGCGGGCAGGGGTAGGCTACACCTTC. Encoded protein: CASSQSTARAGVGYTF.

Here the CDR3 reads CASSLDRTEKLFF. The CDR3 DNA reads as TGTGCCAGCAGCCTGGACAGGACCGAAAAACTGTTTTTT. The rearrangement uses TRBV28 and TRBJ1-4, with TRBD1 matching over 7 bases. CDR1 is MDHEN and CDR2 is SYDVKM in the germline V gene. CDR3 size: 13 residues. V dropped 6 bases and J dropped 8; count of bases not matched to a gene: 6.

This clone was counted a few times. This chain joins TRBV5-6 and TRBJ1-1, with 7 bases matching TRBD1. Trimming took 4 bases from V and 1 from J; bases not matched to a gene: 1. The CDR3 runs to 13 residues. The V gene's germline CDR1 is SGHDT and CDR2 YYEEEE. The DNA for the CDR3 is TGTGCCAGCAGCCGGGACAGGAACACTGAAGCTTTCTTT. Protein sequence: CASSRDRNTEAFF.

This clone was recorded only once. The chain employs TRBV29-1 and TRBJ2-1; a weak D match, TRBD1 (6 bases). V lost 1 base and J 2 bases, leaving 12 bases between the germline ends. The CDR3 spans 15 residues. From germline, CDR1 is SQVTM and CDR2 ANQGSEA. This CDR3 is CSVEGGRVPYNEQFF. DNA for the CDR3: TGCAGCGTTGAAGGGGGGCGGGTACCCTACAATGAGCAGTTCTTC.

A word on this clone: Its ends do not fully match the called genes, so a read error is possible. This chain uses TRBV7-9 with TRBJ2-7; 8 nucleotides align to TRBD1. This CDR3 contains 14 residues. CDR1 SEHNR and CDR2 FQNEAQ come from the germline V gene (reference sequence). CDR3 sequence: CASGLTGVSYEQYF. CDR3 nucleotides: TGTGCCAGCGGCTTGACAGGGGTCTCCTACGAGCAGTACTTC.

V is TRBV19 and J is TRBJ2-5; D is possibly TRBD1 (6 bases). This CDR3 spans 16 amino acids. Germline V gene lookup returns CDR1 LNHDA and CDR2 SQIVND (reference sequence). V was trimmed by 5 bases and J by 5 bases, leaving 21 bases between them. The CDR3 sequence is CASSGRQAPAAETQYF. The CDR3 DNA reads TGTGCCAGTAGTGGTAGACAGGCCCCGGCCGCTGAGACCCAGTACTTC.

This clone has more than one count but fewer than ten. As DNA, the CDR3 is TGTGCCAGCAGGAGGGACAAGGGGAGTTACGAGCAGTACTTC. Protein product: CASRRDKGSYEQYF. This chain connects TRBV25-1 to TRBJ2-7; D is perhaps TRBD1 (6 bases). The CDR3 is 14 amino acids. V dropped 6 bases and J dropped 4 bases, with 16 bases sitting between them. In germline, CDR1 is MGHDK, CDR2 SYGVNS.

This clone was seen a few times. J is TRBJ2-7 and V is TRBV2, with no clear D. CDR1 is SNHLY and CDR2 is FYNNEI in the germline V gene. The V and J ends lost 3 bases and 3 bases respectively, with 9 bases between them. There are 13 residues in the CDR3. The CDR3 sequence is CASSEGQHYEQYF. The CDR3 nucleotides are TGTGCCAGCAGTGAGGGCCAGCACTACGAGCAGTACTTC.

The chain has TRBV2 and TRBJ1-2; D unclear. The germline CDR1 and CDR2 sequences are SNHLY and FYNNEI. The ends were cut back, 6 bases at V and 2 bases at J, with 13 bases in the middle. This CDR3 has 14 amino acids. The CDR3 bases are TGTGCCAGCAGCCGGCGGACGGGAAACTATGGCTACACCTTC. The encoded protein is CASSRRTGNYGYTF.

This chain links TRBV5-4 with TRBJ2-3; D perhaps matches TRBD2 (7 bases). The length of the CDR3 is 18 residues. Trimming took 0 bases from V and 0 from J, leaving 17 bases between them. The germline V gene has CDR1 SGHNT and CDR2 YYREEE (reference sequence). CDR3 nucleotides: TGTGCCAGCAGCTTGGCCCCAGTCGGGGGGCCTAGCACAGATACGCAGTATTTT. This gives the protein CASSLAPVGGPSTDTQYF.

The CDR3, as DNA: TGTGCCAGCAGTCGGGGAGAGAGGACCGGGGAGCTGTTTTTT. It codes for CASSRGERTGELFF. The V and J genes are TRBV11-1 and TRBJ2-2; TRBD2 is a possible D gene (5 bases). Germline loops: CDR1 SGHAT, CDR2 FQDESV (reference sequence). There are 14 residues in the CDR3. The V end lost 6 bases, the J end lost 5 bases, and 13 bases lay between the germline ends.

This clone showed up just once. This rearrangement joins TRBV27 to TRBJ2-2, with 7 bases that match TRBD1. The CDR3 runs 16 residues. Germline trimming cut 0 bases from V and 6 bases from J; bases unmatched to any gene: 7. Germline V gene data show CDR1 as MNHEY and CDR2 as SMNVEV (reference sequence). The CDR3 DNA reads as TGTGCCAGCAGTTTATCTTTACAGGGGATACCCGGGGAGCTGTTTTTT. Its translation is CASSLSLQGIPGELFF.

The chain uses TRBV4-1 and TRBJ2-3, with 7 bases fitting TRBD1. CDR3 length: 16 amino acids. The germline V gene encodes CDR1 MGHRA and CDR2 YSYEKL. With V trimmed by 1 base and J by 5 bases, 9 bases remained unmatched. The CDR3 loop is CASSQGEQGDQDTQYF. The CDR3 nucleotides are TGCGCCAGCAGCCAAGGTGAGCAGGGGGACCAAGATACGCAGTATTTT.

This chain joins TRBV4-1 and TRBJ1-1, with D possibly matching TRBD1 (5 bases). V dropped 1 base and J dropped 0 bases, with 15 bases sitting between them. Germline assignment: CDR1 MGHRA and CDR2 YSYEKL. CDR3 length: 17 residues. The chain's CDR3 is CASSQGPWVDMNTEAFF. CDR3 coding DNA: TGCGCCAGCAGCCAAGGTCCGTGGGTGGACATGAACACTGAAGCTTTCTTT.

Here the CDR3 reads CAISGPGQGLKQQYF. The DNA of the CDR3 is TGTGCCATCAGTGGCCCGGGACAGGGCCTTAAACAGCAGTACTTC. This chain links TRBV10-3 with TRBJ2-7, with 9 bases fitting TRBD1. CDR1 ENHRY and CDR2 SYGVKD come from the germline V gene. This CDR3 is built from 15 residues. J was trimmed by 8 bases and V by 4 bases; bases with no gene match: 12.

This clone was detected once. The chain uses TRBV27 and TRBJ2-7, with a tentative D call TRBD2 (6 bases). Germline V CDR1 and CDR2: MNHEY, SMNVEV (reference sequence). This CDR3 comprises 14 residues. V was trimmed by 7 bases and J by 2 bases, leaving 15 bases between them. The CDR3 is CASTPRDSAYEQYF. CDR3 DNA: TGTGCCAGCACCCCGCGGGACTCAGCCTACGAGCAGTACTTC.